This TCR beta chain was obtained from a study of regulatory T cells in long-lasting Graves disease. Relying on iRepertoire HTBI primers and Arm-PCR of CDR3 regions, the team built TCR beta libraries. TCRdb re-derived calls from the multiplex PCR reads in MiXCR, one entry per CDR3 protein. Found here are 350,000 to 450,000 distinct CDR3 sequences, 15% of them singletons; the top ten hold 16%. General study results and limits: The persistent group shared 2,700 or so public clonotypes, more than the 966 shared by new patients. Not thyroid tissue but only peripheral blood was studied. Because few samples were included, accuracy may have been lower.

V lost 5 bases to trimming and J lost 1 base, with 12 bases between them. Per germline, CDR1 LNHNV and CDR2 YYDKDF (reference sequence). There are 15 residues in the CDR3. Time point indicated: newly diagnosed GD, antithyroid drugs for less than 3 months. PBMCs provided the RNA from which the TCR library was made. Comments on this clonotype: The target antigen is unknown.

The same sample was also used in a study of T cells in Graves' hyperthyroidism and ophthalmopathy. That study reports: With a median lead of roughly 6.2 months before onset, the model predicted ophthalmopathy.

The sample in question was peripheral blood mononuclear cells (PBMCs), obtained at new diagnosis, from a patient treated with antithyroid drugs. The J gene is TRBJ2-1, the V gene TRBV15; a possible D gene is TRBD2 (6 bases). This TCR came from a woman in her 30s with Graves disease. The DNA of the CDR3 is TGTGCCACCAGCGGGCTTAGCGGTTCCTACAATGAGCAGTTCTTC. Its protein is CATSGLSGSYNEQFF.